Listed below are T cell receptor beta chains from one sample, sequenced in a study of regulatory T cells in long-lasting Graves disease. MiXCR, applied by TCRdb to the multiplex PCR reads, yields one record per CDR3 protein. The sample carries 550,000 or so distinct CDR3 sequences, around 12% recorded once. The sample was also reused in another study, on T cells in Graves' hyperthyroidism and ophthalmopathy.

This specimen was peripheral blood mononuclear cells (PBMCs), taken at new diagnosis, from a patient treated with antithyroid drugs. The receptors stem from a woman in her 30s with Graves disease. The conserved cysteine and the conserved F or W are not part of the CDR3 here. A D gene is named only where the DNA matches it firmly.

V gene: TRBV11-3; J gene: TRBJ2-2; D gene: .; CDR3 protein: ASSLEGRSSRNTGELF
V gene: TRBV20-1; J gene: TRBJ1-4; D gene: .; CDR3 protein: SARGGDSYEKLF
V gene: TRBV6-2/TRBV6-3; J gene: TRBJ1-5; D gene: .; CDR3 protein: ASSSTSGGQPQH
V gene: TRBV25-1; J gene: TRBJ2-1; D gene: TRBD2; CDR3 protein: ASSGGIAGDEQF
V gene: TRBV6-1; J gene: TRBJ2-5; D gene: .; CDR3 protein: ASTSTSETQY
V gene: TRBV29-1; J gene: TRBJ1-2; D gene: .; CDR3 protein: SVEDREGPYGYT
V gene: TRBV10-3; J gene: TRBJ1-1; D gene: TRBD1; CDR3 protein: AISEKGQILTEAF
V gene: TRBV12-3/TRBV12-4; J gene: TRBJ1-1; D gene: TRBD1; CDR3 protein: ASRVQGVNTEAF
V gene: TRBV7-2; J gene: TRBJ2-2; D gene: .; CDR3 protein: ASSLAVELF
V gene: TRBV10-3; J gene: TRBJ1-1; D gene: TRBD1; CDR3 protein: AISGTGGKRAF
V gene: TRBV11-2; J gene: TRBJ2-3; D gene: TRBD2; CDR3 protein: ASSPGTSGRGDYGTDTQY
V gene: TRBV30; J gene: TRBJ1-4; D gene: .; CDR3 protein: AVRSGEHNEKLF
V gene: TRBV11-3; J gene: TRBJ2-5; D gene: TRBD2; CDR3 protein: ASSPLAGDETQY
V gene: TRBV28; J gene: TRBJ1-2; D gene: TRBD1; CDR3 protein: ASLRGLRTNYGYT
V gene: TRBV18; J gene: TRBJ1-2; D gene: TRBD1; CDR3 protein: ASSPQGARDGYT
V gene: TRBV19; J gene: TRBJ2-1; D gene: TRBD2; CDR3 protein: ASSFPAGYEQF
V gene: TRBV7-2; J gene: TRBJ2-1; D gene: TRBD2; CDR3 protein: ASSLPPSGDNEQF
V gene: TRBV11-2; J gene: TRBJ2-1; D gene: TRBD2; CDR3 protein: ASSLGILVSGGPNNEQF
V gene: TRBV2; J gene: TRBJ1-2; D gene: .; CDR3 protein: ASSYKSGAREYGYT
V gene: TRBV4-2; J gene: TRBJ2-3; D gene: TRBD2; CDR3 protein: ASSQEVPSGRTDTQY
V gene: TRBV19; J gene: TRBJ1-1; D gene: .; CDR3 protein: ASSIDLLANTEAF
V gene: TRBV27; J gene: .; D gene: TRBD2; CDR3 protein: ASSLAGVPSNEQF
V gene: TRBV7-2; J gene: TRBJ2-7; D gene: TRBD2; CDR3 protein: ASRPSGAISYEQY
V gene: TRBV7-2; J gene: TRBJ2-1; D gene: TRBD2; CDR3 protein: ASSFRGTSGRKGHEQF
V gene: TRBV19; J gene: TRBJ1-2; D gene: .; CDR3 protein: ASSISLQAAVNYGYT
V gene: TRBV5-6; J gene: TRBJ2-3; D gene: .; CDR3 protein: ASSFFSSVWGATDTQY
V gene: TRBV29-1; J gene: TRBJ2-7; D gene: .; CDR3 protein: SAQSDYYEQY
V gene: TRBV18; J gene: TRBJ2-6; D gene: .; CDR3 protein: ASSAYATGANVLT
V gene: TRBV10-3; J gene: TRBJ2-7; D gene: .; CDR3 protein: AISTSYEQY
V gene: TRBV5-6; J gene: TRBJ2-1; D gene: .; CDR3 protein: ASSITYNEQF
V gene: TRBV18; J gene: TRBJ2-4; D gene: .; CDR3 protein: ASSPMVAKNIQY
V gene: TRBV19; J gene: TRBJ2-2; D gene: .; CDR3 protein: ASSISNRRGEELF
V gene: TRBV19; J gene: TRBJ1-3; D gene: .; CDR3 protein: ASSRQARPGDTIY
V gene: TRBV11-2; J gene: TRBJ2-7; D gene: .; CDR3 protein: ASSLDRGPDEQY
V gene: TRBV12-3/TRBV12-4; J gene: TRBJ2-3; D gene: .; CDR3 protein: ASSTGADGVTDTQY
V gene: TRBV3-1; J gene: TRBJ1-1; D gene: .; CDR3 protein: ASSPVGRLNTEAF
V gene: TRBV2; J gene: TRBJ1-6; D gene: .; CDR3 protein: ASSQSHRVNSPLH
V gene: TRBV27; J gene: TRBJ2-5; D gene: .; CDR3 protein: ASSLTWGPWKGTQY
V gene: TRBV6-1; J gene: TRBJ2-4; D gene: TRBD2; CDR3 protein: ASSARLAGDIQY
V gene: TRBV18; J gene: TRBJ2-6; D gene: .; CDR3 protein: ASSPLNIRESGANVLT
V gene: TRBV20-1; J gene: TRBJ1-4; D gene: .; CDR3 protein: SAYRGTNEKLF
V gene: TRBV10-3; J gene: TRBJ1-6; D gene: .; CDR3 protein: AIRPDGDNSPLH
V gene: TRBV6-1; J gene: TRBJ2-7; D gene: .; CDR3 protein: ASSEGSLIYEQY
V gene: TRBV28; J gene: TRBJ2-7; D gene: .; CDR3 protein: ASSFGLSVYEQY
V gene: TRBV12-3/TRBV12-4; J gene: TRBJ1-1; D gene: TRBD1; CDR3 protein: ASNPGQGGEAF
V gene: TRBV6-1; J gene: TRBJ1-2; D gene: .; CDR3 protein: ASSGRDSRHYGYT
V gene: TRBV28; J gene: TRBJ2-1; D gene: TRBD1; CDR3 protein: ASSPQGQVRNNEQF
V gene: TRBV5-1; J gene: TRBJ2-3; D gene: TRBD2; CDR3 protein: ASSFSGSGDTQY